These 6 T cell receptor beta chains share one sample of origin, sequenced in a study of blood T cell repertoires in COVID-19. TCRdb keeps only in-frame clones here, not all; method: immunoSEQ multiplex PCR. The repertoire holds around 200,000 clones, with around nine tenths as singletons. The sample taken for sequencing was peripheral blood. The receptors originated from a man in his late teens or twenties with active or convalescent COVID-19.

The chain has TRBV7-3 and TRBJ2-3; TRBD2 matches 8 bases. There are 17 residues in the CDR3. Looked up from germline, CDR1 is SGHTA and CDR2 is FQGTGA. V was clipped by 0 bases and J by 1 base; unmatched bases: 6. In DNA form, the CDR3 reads TGTGCCAGCAGCTTAACTTATCCAGCGGGGGGCACAGATACGCAGTATTTT. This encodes CASSLTYPAGGTDTQYF. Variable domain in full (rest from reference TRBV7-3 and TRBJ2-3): GAGVSQTPSNKVTEKGKYVELRCDPISGHTALYWYRQSLGQGPEFLIYFQGTGAADDSGLPNDRFFAVRPEGSVSTLKIQRTERGDSAVYLCASSLTYPAGGTDTQYFGPGTRLTVL.

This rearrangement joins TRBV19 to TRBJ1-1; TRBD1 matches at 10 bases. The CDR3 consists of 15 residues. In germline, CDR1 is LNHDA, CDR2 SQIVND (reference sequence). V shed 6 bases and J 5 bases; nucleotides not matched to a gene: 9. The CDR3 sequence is CASRIIPGQGTEAFF. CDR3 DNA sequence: TGTGCCAGTAGAATAATTCCGGGACAGGGGACTGAAGCTTTCTTT.

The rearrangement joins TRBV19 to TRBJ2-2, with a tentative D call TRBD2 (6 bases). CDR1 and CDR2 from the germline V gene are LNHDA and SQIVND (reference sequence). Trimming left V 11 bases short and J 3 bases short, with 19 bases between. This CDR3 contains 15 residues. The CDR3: CASMEGLGDTGELFF. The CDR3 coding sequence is TGTGCCTCAATGGAGGGATTGGGTGACACCGGGGAGCTGTTTTTT.

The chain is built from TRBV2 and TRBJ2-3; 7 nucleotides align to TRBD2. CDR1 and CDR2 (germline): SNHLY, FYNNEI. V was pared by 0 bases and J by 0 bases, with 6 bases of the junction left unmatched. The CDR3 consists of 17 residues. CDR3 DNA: TGTGCCAGCAGTGAAGCCCCGGCGGGGGATAGCACAGATACGCAGTATTTT. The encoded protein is CASSEAPAGDSTDTQYF. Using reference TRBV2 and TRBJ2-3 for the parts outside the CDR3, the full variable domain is EPEVTQTPSHQVTQMGQEVILRCVPISNHLYFYWYRQILGQKVEFLVSFYNNEISEKSEIFDDQFSVERPDGSNFTLKIRSTKLEDSAMYFCASSEAPAGDSTDTQYFGPGTRLTVL.

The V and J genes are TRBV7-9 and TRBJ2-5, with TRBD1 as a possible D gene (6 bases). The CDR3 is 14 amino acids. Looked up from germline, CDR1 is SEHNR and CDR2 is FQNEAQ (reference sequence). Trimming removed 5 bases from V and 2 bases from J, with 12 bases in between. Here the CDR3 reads CASSLGGQQETQYF. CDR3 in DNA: TGTGCCAGCAGCCTAGGGGGACAACAAGAGACCCAGTACTTC.

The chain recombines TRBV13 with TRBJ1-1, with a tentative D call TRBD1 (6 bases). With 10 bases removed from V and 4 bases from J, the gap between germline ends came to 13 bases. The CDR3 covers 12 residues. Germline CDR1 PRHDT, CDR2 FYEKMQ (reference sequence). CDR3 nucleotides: TGTGCCACCCAAACACAGGGCACTGAAGCTTTCTTT. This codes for CATQTQGTEAFF.